What follows describes a single T cell receptor (beta chain). Its antigen is not identified. The data stem from a study of T cells expressing NK-cell markers. Looking at the study overall: In sorted CD3+CD56+NKG2C+, CD3+CD56+NKG2C- and CD3+CD56-NKG2C+ T cells, TCR beta repertoires were obtained. The study's findings and limits: The study found these clonotypes also leading the CD3+CD56-NKG2C+ fraction in a few donors.

TCRdb re-called the 5' RACE reads; every CDR3 protein appears as one record, without DNA. In all, the sample yields approximately 440,000 distinct CDR3 sequences. Germline V gene sequence: CDR1 SGHKS, CDR2 YYEKEE (reference sequence). This CDR3 contains 14 residues. The TCR originated in a woman in her 50s in good health. The chain uses TRBV5-5 and TRBJ2-3; TCRdb lists TRBD2, though no DNA is available to test this call. The sequenced sample consisted of blood T cells: a sorted CD56 or NKG2C T cell subset, CD4+ or CD8+ T cells, or bulk PBMC T cells (not recorded which). This CDR3 reads CASSLGGAVDTQYF.